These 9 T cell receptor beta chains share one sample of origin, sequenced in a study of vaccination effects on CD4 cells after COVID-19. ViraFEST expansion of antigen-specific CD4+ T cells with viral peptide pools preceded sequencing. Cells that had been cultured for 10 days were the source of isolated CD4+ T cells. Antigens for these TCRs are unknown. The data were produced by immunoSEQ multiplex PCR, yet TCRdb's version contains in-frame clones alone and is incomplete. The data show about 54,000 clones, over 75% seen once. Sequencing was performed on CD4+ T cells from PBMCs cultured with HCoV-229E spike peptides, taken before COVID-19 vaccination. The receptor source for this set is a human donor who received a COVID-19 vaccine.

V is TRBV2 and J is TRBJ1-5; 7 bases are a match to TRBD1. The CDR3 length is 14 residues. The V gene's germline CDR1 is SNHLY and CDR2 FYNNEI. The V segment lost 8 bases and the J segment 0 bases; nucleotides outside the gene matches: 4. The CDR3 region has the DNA TGTGCCAGCGGGACAGATCATAGCAATCAGCCCCAGCATTTT. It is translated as CASGTDHSNQPQHF.

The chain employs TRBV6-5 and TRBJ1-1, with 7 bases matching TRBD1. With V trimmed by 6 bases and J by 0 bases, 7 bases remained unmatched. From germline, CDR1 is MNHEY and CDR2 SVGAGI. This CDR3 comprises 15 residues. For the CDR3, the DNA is TGTGCCAGCAGAGTCCCGGGACAGATGAACACTGAAGCTTTCTTT. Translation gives CASRVPGQMNTEAFF.

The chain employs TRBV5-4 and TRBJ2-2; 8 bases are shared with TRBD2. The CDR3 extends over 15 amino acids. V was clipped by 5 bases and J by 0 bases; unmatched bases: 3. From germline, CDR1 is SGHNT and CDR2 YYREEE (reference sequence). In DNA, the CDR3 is TGTGCCAGCAGTAGCGGGACACCGAACACCGGGGAGCTGTTTTTT. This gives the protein CASSSGTPNTGELFF. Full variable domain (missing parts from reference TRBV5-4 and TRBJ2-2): ETGVTQSPTHLIKTRGQQVTLRCSSQSGHNTVSWYQQALGQGPQFIFQYYREEENGRGNFPPRFSGLQFPNYSSELNVNALELDDSALYLCASSSGTPNTGELFFGEGSRLTVL.

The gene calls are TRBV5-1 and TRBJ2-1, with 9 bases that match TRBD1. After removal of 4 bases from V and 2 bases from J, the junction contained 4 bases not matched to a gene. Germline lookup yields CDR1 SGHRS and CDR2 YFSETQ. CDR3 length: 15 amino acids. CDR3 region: CASSRTGATYNEQFF. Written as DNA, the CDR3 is TGCGCCAGCAGCCGGACAGGGGCCACCTACAATGAGCAGTTCTTC. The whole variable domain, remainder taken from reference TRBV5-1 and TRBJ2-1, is KAGVTQTPRYLIKTRGQQVTLSCSPISGHRSVSWYQQTPGQGLQFLFEYFSETQRNKGNFPGRFSGRQFSNSRSEMNVSTLELGDSALYLCASSRTGATYNEQFFGPGTRLTVL.

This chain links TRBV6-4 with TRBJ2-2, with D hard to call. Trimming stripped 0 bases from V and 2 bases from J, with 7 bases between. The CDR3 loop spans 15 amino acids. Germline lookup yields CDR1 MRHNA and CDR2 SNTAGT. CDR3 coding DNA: TGTGCCAGCAGTGACTCGGGTACCAACACCGGGGAGCTGTTTTTT. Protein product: CASSDSGTNTGELFF.

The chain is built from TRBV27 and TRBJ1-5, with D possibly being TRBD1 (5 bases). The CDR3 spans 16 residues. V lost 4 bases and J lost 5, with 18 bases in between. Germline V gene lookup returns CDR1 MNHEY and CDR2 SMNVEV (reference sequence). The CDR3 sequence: CASSSYRDGPHQPQHF. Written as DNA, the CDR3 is TGTGCCAGCAGTTCATACCGGGACGGACCTCATCAGCCCCAGCATTTT.

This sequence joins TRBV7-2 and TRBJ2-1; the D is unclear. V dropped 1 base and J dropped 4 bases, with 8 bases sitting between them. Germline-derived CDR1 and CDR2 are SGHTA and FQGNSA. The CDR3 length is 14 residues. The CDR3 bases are TGTGCCAGCAGCTTAGTTGGAGTTTACAATGAGCAGTTCTTC. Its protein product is CASSLVGVYNEQFF.

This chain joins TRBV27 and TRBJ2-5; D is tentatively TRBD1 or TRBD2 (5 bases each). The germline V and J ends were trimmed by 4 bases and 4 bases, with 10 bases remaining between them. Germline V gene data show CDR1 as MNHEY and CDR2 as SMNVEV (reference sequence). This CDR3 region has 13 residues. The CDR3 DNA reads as TGTGCCAGCAGTTCGGGACGGGTAGAGACCCAGTACTTC. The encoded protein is CASSSGRVETQYF.

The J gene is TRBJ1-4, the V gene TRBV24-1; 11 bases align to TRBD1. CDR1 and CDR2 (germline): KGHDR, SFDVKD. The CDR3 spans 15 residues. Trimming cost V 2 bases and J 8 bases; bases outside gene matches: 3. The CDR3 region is CATSDSGTGGEKLFF. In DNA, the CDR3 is TGTGCCACCAGTGATTCCGGGACAGGGGGAGAAAAACTGTTTTTT.